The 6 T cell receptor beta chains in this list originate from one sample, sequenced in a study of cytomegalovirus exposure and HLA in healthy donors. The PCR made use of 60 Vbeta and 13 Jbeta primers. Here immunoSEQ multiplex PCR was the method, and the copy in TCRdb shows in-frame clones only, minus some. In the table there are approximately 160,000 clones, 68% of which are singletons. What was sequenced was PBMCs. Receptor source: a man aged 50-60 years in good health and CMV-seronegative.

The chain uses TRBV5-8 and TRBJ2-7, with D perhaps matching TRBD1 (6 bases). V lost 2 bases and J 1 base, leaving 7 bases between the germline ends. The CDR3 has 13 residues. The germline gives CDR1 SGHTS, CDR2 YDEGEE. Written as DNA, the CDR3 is TGTGCCAGCAGCTTTGGACAGTCCTACGAGCAGTACTTC. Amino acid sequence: CASSFGQSYEQYF.

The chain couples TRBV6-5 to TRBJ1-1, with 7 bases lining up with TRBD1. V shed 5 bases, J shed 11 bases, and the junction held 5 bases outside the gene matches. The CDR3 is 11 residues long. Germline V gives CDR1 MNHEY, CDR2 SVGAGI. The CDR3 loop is CASSTTGAAFF. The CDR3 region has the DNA TGTGCCAGCAGTACTACAGGGGCGGCTTTCTTT.

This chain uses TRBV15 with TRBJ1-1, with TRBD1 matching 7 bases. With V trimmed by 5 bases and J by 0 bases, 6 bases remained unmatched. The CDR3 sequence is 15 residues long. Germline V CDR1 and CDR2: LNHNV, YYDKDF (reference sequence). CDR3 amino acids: CATSAPGQMNTEAFF. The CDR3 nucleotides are TGTGCCACCAGCGCACCGGGACAGATGAACACTGAAGCTTTCTTT.

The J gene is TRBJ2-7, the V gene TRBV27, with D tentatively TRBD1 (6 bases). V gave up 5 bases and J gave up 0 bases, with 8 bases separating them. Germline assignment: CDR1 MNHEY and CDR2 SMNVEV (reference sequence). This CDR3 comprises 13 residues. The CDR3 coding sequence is TGTGCCAGCAGTGACAGGAACTCCTACGAGCAGTACTTC. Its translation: CASSDRNSYEQYF.

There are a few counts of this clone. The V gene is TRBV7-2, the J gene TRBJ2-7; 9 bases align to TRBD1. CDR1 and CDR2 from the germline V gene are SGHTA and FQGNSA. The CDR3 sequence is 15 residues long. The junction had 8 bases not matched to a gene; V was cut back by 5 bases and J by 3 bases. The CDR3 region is CASSQGGQGFYEQYF. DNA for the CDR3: TGTGCCAGCAGCCAAGGTGGACAGGGGTTCTACGAGCAGTACTTC.

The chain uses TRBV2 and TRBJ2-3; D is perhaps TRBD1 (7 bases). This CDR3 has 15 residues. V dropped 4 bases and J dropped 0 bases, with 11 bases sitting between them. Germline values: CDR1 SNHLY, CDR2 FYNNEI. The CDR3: CASSAPGGSTDTQYF. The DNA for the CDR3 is TGTGCCAGCAGTGCTCCAGGGGGGAGCACAGATACGCAGTATTTT.